The 12 T cell receptor beta chains reported below all come from one sample, sequenced in a study of persistence of HIV-infected CD4 T cells. Antigen specificity for these receptors is unknown. Sequencing used immunoSEQ version 4 in survey mode. Sequencing used immunoSEQ multiplex PCR; TCRdb keeps in-frame clones, though not all of them. The data show roughly 64,000 clones, with 65% to 80% seen just once and over 1.5% held by the top ten. An overlapping HIV-1 Gag peptide pool stimulated these cells at about 0.9 ug/peptide/mL. CD40L/CD69 double-negative CD45RO-high memory CD4+ T cells were collected. Sample: CD4+ T cells sorted from PBMCs after approximately 20-hour stimulation, taken from a patient who received antiretroviral therapy. These receptors were collected from an adult man with HIV who was CMV-seropositive.

The chain combines TRBV9 with TRBJ1-2; D is unresolved. This CDR3 contains 14 residues. The germline V gene encodes CDR1 SGDLS and CDR2 YYNGEE. Trimming removed 0 bases at V and 8 bases at J, with 14 bases between. The CDR3 region is CASSVDSGSRGYTF. DNA of the CDR3: TGTGCCAGCAGCGTAGATTCCGGGTCTCGAGGCTACACCTTC.

This chain connects TRBV3-1 (or the pseudogene TRBV3-2) to TRBJ2-2; no reliable D call. The CDR3 is made up of 15 amino acids. V lost 1 base and J 7 bases, leaving 13 bases between the germline ends. In germline, CDR1 is LGHDT, CDR2 YNNKEL (reference sequence). The CDR3 nucleotides read TGTGCCAGCAGCCAAGTTTCTGGGGTCAACGGGGAGCTGTTTTTT. Its translation: CASSQVSGVNGELFF.

The V gene is TRBV6-1, the J gene TRBJ1-1, with D unclear. CDR1 and CDR2 from the germline V gene are MNHNS and SASEGT. This CDR3 is 15 amino acids long. The germline V and J ends were trimmed by 2 bases and 0 bases, with 10 bases remaining between them. CDR3 DNA sequence: TGTGCCAGCAGTGAAAAGGGAGTGATGAACACTGAAGCTTTCTTT. Translation: CASSEKGVMNTEAFF.

CDR3 residues: CASRFDRGKDTQYF. CDR3 bases: TGTGCCAGCAGATTCGACAGGGGCAAAGATACGCAGTATTTT. The chain couples TRBV2 to TRBJ2-3; 8 bases are a match to TRBD1. Trimming at V came to 6 bases and at J to 5 bases, leaving 7 bases not matched to a gene. This CDR3 spans 14 amino acids. From germline, CDR1 is SNHLY and CDR2 FYNNEI.

The chain recombines TRBV4-1 with TRBJ2-7; possible D gene TRBD1, 5 bases. Germline V CDR1 and CDR2: MGHRA, YSYEKL. V lost 5 bases to trimming and J lost 2 bases, with 13 bases between them. The CDR3 consists of 14 residues. The CDR3 region has the DNA TGCGCCAGCAGCTTAAACCAGGGCCCCTACGAGCAGTACTTC. As protein: CASSLNQGPYEQYF.

This chain connects TRBV6-1 to TRBJ1-4; TRBD1 matches 9 bases. Trimming cost V 8 bases and J 6 bases; bases outside gene matches: 7. Germline CDR1 reads MNHNS; CDR2 reads SASEGT. The CDR3 sequence is 14 residues long. The CDR3 reads CASLLQGADEKLFF. In DNA, the CDR3 is TGTGCCAGCCTTTTACAGGGGGCTGATGAAAAACTGTTTTTT.

The chain is built from TRBV5-6 and TRBJ1-1; 7 bases are shared with TRBD1. Germline V gene sequence: CDR1 SGHDT, CDR2 YYEEEE. The CDR3 has 18 amino acids. The trim removed 0 bases at V and 4 bases at J, leaving 15 bases unmatched. DNA for the CDR3: TGTGCCAGCAGCTTGGCCGTGAAGGGAGGGGGCCGGGGCACTGAAGCTTTCTTT. Its translation is CASSLAVKGGGRGTEAFF.

The chain combines TRBV2 with TRBJ2-3, with 7 positions matching TRBD1. The CDR3 has 12 residues. The junction had 5 bases not matched to a gene; V was cut back by 5 bases and J by 9 bases. Per germline, CDR1 SNHLY and CDR2 FYNNEI. The DNA for the CDR3 is TGTGCCAGCAGTTTACAGGACAGGACGCAGTATTTT. This sequence encodes CASSLQDRTQYF.

A single count supports this clone. The genes are TRBV10-3 and TRBJ1-2; D is unclear. V was clipped by 0 bases and J by 2 bases, with 7 bases between them. The germline V gene encodes CDR1 ENHRY and CDR2 SYGVKD. The CDR3 contains 14 residues. The CDR3 loop is CAISESTLNYGYTF. CDR3 bases: TGTGCCATCAGTGAGTCTACACTCAACTATGGCTACACCTTC.

This sequence joins TRBV6-2 or TRBV6-3 and TRBJ1-3, with unresolved D. From germline, CDR1 is MNHEY and CDR2 SVGEGT. The ends were cut back, 3 bases at V and 2 bases at J, with 11 bases in the middle. The CDR3 covers 15 residues. As DNA, the CDR3 is TGTGCCAGCAGTTATTCAGGATTAGCTGGAAACACCATATATTTT. Translation: CASSYSGLAGNTIYF.

The sample holds a few counts of this clone. The CDR3 sequence is CASTDLNQALAKNIQYF. CDR3 coding DNA: TGTGCCAGCACTGATTTAAATCAGGCGCTAGCCAAAAACATTCAGTACTTC. The gene calls are TRBV6-1 and TRBJ2-4; D unclear. Looked up from germline, CDR1 is MNHNS and CDR2 is SASEGT. Trimming removed 7 bases from V and 0 bases from J, with 19 bases in between. The CDR3 has 17 residues.

This clone has a handful of counts. This chain connects TRBV4-1 to TRBJ1-2; D might be TRBD1 (6 bases). V lost 3 bases, J lost 0 bases, and 14 bases lay in between. CDR1 MGHRA and CDR2 YSYEKL come from the germline V gene. The CDR3 is made up of 16 amino acids. The CDR3 region has the DNA TGCGCCAGCAGCCACTCTTCCGGGACAACTAACTATGGCTACACCTTC. Amino acid sequence: CASSHSSGTTNYGYTF.